A selection of T cell receptor beta chains follows, all from one sample in a study of cytotoxic CD8 clonotypes in ibrutinib-treated CLL. Produced via immunoSEQ multiplex PCR; TCRdb's table is partial and in-frame only. The table lists around 160,000 clones, approximately 90% of them singletons. Source: PBMCs, taken at disease progression, from a patient treated with ibrutinib. The receptors here all came from a human donor with chronic lymphocytic leukemia. The CDR3 runs from the conserved cysteine through the conserved F or W. The D gene is left open where the match is weak. Where a row states a size, it is once, few, many or the class of an expanded clone; other rows omit it.

D gene	V gene	clone size	J gene	CDR3 DNA	CDR3 protein
.	TRBV4-3	.	TRBJ2-3	TGCGCCAGCAGCTCGCGGGACTCGCTTACGCAGTATTTT	CASSSRDSLTQYF
TRBD2	TRBV28	.	TRBJ2-1	TGTGCCAGCAGTTTATGGGCTAGCGGGAAAGGCAATGAGCAGTTCTTC	CASSLWASGKGNEQFF
.	TRBV19	.	TRBJ2-1	TGTGCCAGTAGTATTAACCGGGGCAGGCGGAAGGGAAATGAGCAGTTCTTC	CASSINRGRRKGNEQFF
.	TRBV27	.	TRBJ2-7	TGTGCCAGCAGTGCCTCCAGAGGCGAGCAGTACTTC	CASSASRGEQYF
.	TRBV21-1	.	TRBJ1-1	TGTGCCAGCAGCATCCGGGGGCGGCGTACTGAAGCTTTCTTT	CASSIRGRRTEAFF
TRBD2	TRBV10-3	.	TRBJ2-3	TGTGCCATCAGTGCGGGACTAGCGGGCCAGGGGGATACGCAGTATTTT	CAISAGLAGQGDTQYF
.	TRBV27	once	TRBJ2-2	TGTGCCAGCAGTCTGGGACTCCTAATCCCCGGGGAGCTGTTTTTT	CASSLGLLIPGELFF
TRBD2	TRBV7-6	.	TRBJ2-3	TGTGCCAGCAGCTTCGGGCTAGCGGGGGGGATCACAGATACGCAGTATTTT	CASSFGLAGGITDTQYF
.	TRBV29-1	.	TRBJ2-2	TGCACCGGCAGGCTAGACACCGGGGAGCTGTTTTTT	CTGRLDTGELFF
.	TRBV9	.	TRBJ1-6	TGTGCCAGCAGCTGGACAGATAATTCACCCCTCCACTTT	CASSWTDNSPLHF
.	TRBV19	.	TRBJ2-1	TGTGCCAGTAGTATAGTACAGGAGGGACCCTTCTACAATGAGCAGTTCTTC	CASSIVQEGPFYNEQFF
.	TRBV30	.	TRBJ2-7	TGTGCCTGGACCCTAGGGGGCGGGAGTGCCAACGAGCAGTACTTC	CAWTLGGGSANEQYF
.	TRBV27	.	TRBJ1-2	TGTGCCAGCAGTTTATCGAACACTGCTTATGGCTACACCTTC	CASSLSNTAYGYTF
.	TRBV18	.	TRBJ1-1	TGTGCCAGCTCACCGATGGGGCAGGCTCCAGACACTGAAGCTTTCTTT	CASSPMGQAPDTEAFF
.	TRBV5-1	.	TRBJ2-3	TGCGCCAGCAGCTTGGTAGCGAATACGCAGTATTTT	CASSLVANTQYF
.	TRBV5-1	few	TRBJ2-1	TGCGCCAGCAAACGGGACTACAATGAGCAGTTCTTC	CASKRDYNEQFF
.	TRBV6-5	once	TRBJ1-1	TGTGCCAGCAGTCAAAACAGGAACCCGAACACTGAAGCTTTCTTT	CASSQNRNPNTEAFF
.	TRBV7-9	.	TRBJ2-5	TGTGCCAGCAGCTTAGCGCAGGAGACCCAGTACTTC	CASSLAQETQYF
.	TRBV10-1	few	TRBJ2-5	TGCGCCAGCAGTGATGCGAACGAAGAGACCCAGTACTTC	CASSDANEETQYF
.	TRBV7-9	.	TRBJ2-3	TGTGCCAGCAGCTCCTACCGCGCTAGCACAGATACGCAGTATTTT	CASSSYRASTDTQYF
.	TRBV11-3	.	TRBJ2-1	TGTGCCAGCAGCCCCCGCGATGAGCAGTTCTTC	CASSPRDEQFF
TRBD1	TRBV19	.	TRBJ1-2	TGTGCCAGTACCCGGGACAGATCTAACTATGGCTACACCTTC	CASTRDRSNYGYTF
TRBD1	TRBV10-1	.	TRBJ2-2	TGCGCCAGCAGTGGGGGGGACAGGGGGAACACCGGGGAGCTGTTTTTT	CASSGGDRGNTGELFF